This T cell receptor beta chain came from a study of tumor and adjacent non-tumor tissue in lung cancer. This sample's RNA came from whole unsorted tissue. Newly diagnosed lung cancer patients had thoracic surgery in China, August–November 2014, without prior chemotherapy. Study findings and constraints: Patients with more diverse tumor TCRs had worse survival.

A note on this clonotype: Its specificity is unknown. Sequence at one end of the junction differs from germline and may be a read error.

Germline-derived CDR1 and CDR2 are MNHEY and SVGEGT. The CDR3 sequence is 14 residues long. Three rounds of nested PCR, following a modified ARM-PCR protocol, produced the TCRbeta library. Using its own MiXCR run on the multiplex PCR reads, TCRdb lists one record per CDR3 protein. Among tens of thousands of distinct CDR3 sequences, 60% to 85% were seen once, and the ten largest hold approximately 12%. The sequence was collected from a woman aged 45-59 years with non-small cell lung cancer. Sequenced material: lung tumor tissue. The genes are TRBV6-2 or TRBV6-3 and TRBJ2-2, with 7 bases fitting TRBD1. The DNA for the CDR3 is TGTGCCAGCAGTTGGCAGTCGAACACAGGGGAGCTGTTATTT. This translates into CASSWQSNTGELLF.